One sample yielded the 27 T cell receptor beta chains listed below, sequenced in a study of T cell responses to AZD1222 COVID-19 vaccine. Libraries were prepared by immunoSEQ multiplex PCR; TCRdb keeps only in-frame clonotypes and omits some of them. Among 85,000 or so clones, about 82% were seen once, and the ten largest hold approximately 5.6%. This sample comprised peripheral blood, obtained 28 days after the second AZD1222 dose. These receptors all stem from an adult who received the AZD1222 COVID-19 vaccine.

The chain has TRBV27 and TRBJ1-1, with TRBD1 matching 9 bases. CDR1 and CDR2 (germline): MNHEY, SMNVEV (reference sequence). With 6 bases clipped from V and 4 bases from J, the junction kept 3 bases outside the gene matches. This CDR3 is built from 13 residues. The CDR3 sequence: CASRNRGLTEAFF. DNA for the CDR3: TGTGCCAGCAGGAACAGGGGGCTCACTGAAGCTTTCTTT.

CDR3 residues: CASSEHGELFF. The CDR3 region has the DNA TGTGCCAGCAGTGAACACGGGGAGCTGTTTTTT. The gene calls are TRBV2 and TRBJ2-2; D gene ambiguous. This CDR3 comprises 11 residues. Trimming took off 2 bases at V and 7 bases at J, with 2 bases between the two ends. CDR1 is SNHLY and CDR2 is FYNNEI in the germline V gene.

The CDR3 bases are TGTGCCAGCAGCGGAGGGACAGGGGGAAACTATGGCTACACCTTC. Protein product: CASSGGTGGNYGYTF. The chain recombines TRBV5-4 with TRBJ1-2; 11 bases map to TRBD1. CDR3 length: 15 amino acids. Germline assignment: CDR1 SGHNT and CDR2 YYREEE (reference sequence). The ends lost 4 bases at V and 2 bases at J; junction bases unmatched: 4.

The J gene is TRBJ1-2, the V gene TRBV7-9; D gene ambiguous. This CDR3 contains 14 residues. In germline, CDR1 is SEHNR, CDR2 FQNEAQ (reference sequence). The V and J ends lost 2 bases and 8 bases respectively, with 15 bases between them. The CDR3 sequence is CASSLNTGLKGYTF. The CDR3 nucleotides are TGTGCCAGCAGCTTAAATACCGGGCTTAAGGGCTACACCTTC.

In its sample, this clone was seen a few times. The chain employs TRBV29-1 and TRBJ1-1; maybe TRBD1 (6 bases). The CDR3 loop spans 16 amino acids. The germline V gene has CDR1 SQVTM and CDR2 ANQGSEA. V shed 4 bases and J shed 0 bases, with 18 bases lying between them. The CDR3 region is CSVVAARGLMNTEAFF. DNA for the CDR3: TGCAGCGTTGTGGCGGCCAGGGGCTTAATGAACACTGAAGCTTTCTTT.

This chain connects TRBV28 to TRBJ2-7, with D tentatively TRBD2 (6 bases). Germline-derived CDR1 and CDR2 are MDHEN and SYDVKM. Trimming took 5 bases from V and 6 from J, leaving 17 bases between them. This CDR3 is built from 14 residues. The CDR3 is CASSPPGGRFEQYF. As DNA, the CDR3 is TGTGCCAGCAGTCCCCCCGGGGGTAGGTTCGAGCAGTACTTC.

Concerning this clone: Mismatch with germline at one junction end may stem from a read error. V and J are TRBV3-1 (or the pseudogene TRBV3-2) and TRBJ2-7, with 10 bases aligning to TRBD1. The germline gives CDR1 LGHDT, CDR2 YNNKEL (reference sequence). The CDR3 runs to 15 residues. The CDR3 reads CASSKDRGPAYEQYF. The CDR3 DNA is TGTGCCAGCAGCAAAGACAGGGGGCCTGCCTACGAGCAGTACTTC.

This chain links TRBV13 with TRBJ1-1; D is ambiguous. Trimming shortened V by 2 bases and J by 5 bases, and 6 bases separated the two germline ends. From germline, CDR1 is PRHDT and CDR2 FYEKMQ (reference sequence). CDR3 length: 12 amino acids. DNA of the CDR3: TGTGCCAGCAGCTTAAGAAGGACTGAAGCTTTCTTT. It translates to CASSLRRTEAFF.

The chain combines TRBV19 with TRBJ2-7, with D perhaps TRBD1 (5 bases). This CDR3 has 12 residues. V was shortened by 4 bases and J by 5 bases, with 9 bases between the two germline ends. Germline V gives CDR1 LNHDA, CDR2 SQIVND (reference sequence). CDR3 in DNA: TGTGCCAGTAGTACAGGGTTCCACGAGCAGTACTTC. Protein: CASSTGFHEQYF.

The chain couples TRBV15 to TRBJ2-1; D is undetermined. The CDR3 is 16 amino acids. Germline V lookup: CDR1 LNHNV, CDR2 YYDKDF (reference sequence). V lost 2 bases and J lost 4, with 15 bases in between. CDR3 sequence: CATSRKKRYPYNEQFF. In DNA, the CDR3 is TGTGCCACCAGCAGAAAGAAAAGATACCCATACAATGAGCAGTTCTTC.

V is TRBV7-2 and J is TRBJ2-1, with 7 bases that match TRBD2. With 5 bases clipped from V and 1 base from J, the junction kept 8 bases outside the gene matches. Germline CDR1 and CDR2: SGHTA and FQGNSA. CDR3 length equals 16 residues. The DNA of the CDR3 is TGTGCCAGCAGCCGCAGCGGGGTAGGTTCCTACAATGAGCAGTTCTTC. Its translation is CASSRSGVGSYNEQFF.

The gene calls are TRBV7-6 and TRBJ1-1, with D unresolved. CDR1 and CDR2 from the germline V gene are SGHVS and FNYEAQ. The CDR3 has 15 residues. Trimming took off 1 base at V and 1 base at J, with 10 bases between the two ends. The CDR3: CASSLGPRTNTEAFF. The DNA of the CDR3 is TGTGCCAGCAGCTTAGGTCCCCGGACGAACACTGAAGCTTTCTTT.

This chain links TRBV3-1 (or the pseudogene TRBV3-2) with TRBJ1-2; no firm D call. There are 11 residues in the CDR3. V was trimmed by 4 bases and J by 8 bases, leaving 8 bases between them. Per the germline V gene, CDR1 is LGHDT and CDR2 is YNNKEL (reference sequence). The CDR3, as DNA: TGTGCCAGCAGCCCAGGTCGAGGCTACACCTTC. Translation: CASSPGRGYTF.

The J gene is TRBJ2-7, the V gene TRBV20-1; no firm D call. Germline CDR1 and CDR2: DFQATT and SNEGSKA (reference sequence). Trimming removed 6 bases at V and 4 bases at J, with 4 bases between. The CDR3 runs 9 residues. The CDR3 DNA follows: TGCAGTGCCGAGTACGAGCAGTACTTC. Protein: CSAEYEQYF.

The rearrangement joins TRBV4-1 to TRBJ2-2; TRBD2 matches at 10 bases. The germline CDR1 and CDR2 sequences are MGHRA and YSYEKL. The junction had 6 bases not matched to a gene; V was cut back by 4 bases and J by 1 base. This CDR3 is 17 amino acids long. Here the CDR3 DNA reads TGCGCCAGCAGCCCCTCCGGGACTAGCGAGAACACCGGGGAGCTGTTTTTT. Protein sequence: CASSPSGTSENTGELFF.

The genes are TRBV10-3 and TRBJ2-6; D may be TRBD1 (6 bases). The CDR3 runs 15 residues. Trimming shortened V by 10 bases and J by 0 bases, and 13 bases separated the two germline ends. Germline V gene sequence: CDR1 ENHRY, CDR2 SYGVKD. As DNA, the CDR3 is TGTGCCACCCGACAGGTTTACTCTGGGGCCAACGTCCTGACTTTC. Translation gives CATRQVYSGANVLTF.

This chain joins TRBV9 and TRBJ1-2; TRBD1 might be the D (6 bases). The CDR3 runs 12 residues. From germline, CDR1 is SGDLS and CDR2 YYNGEE. V lost 0 bases and J lost 8, with 8 bases in between. The CDR3 here is CASSVEGVGYTF. DNA for the CDR3: TGTGCCAGCAGCGTAGAGGGGGTCGGCTACACCTTC.

This chain uses TRBV9 with TRBJ2-3; D call uncertain. Germline values: CDR1 SGDLS, CDR2 YYNGEE. Trimming stripped 4 bases from V and 0 bases from J, with 6 bases between. CDR3 length equals 13 residues. The CDR3 is CASSSTSTDTQYF. The CDR3 DNA is TGTGCCAGCAGCAGCACTAGCACAGATACGCAGTATTTT.

V and J are TRBV6-1 and TRBJ2-5; 8 bases align to TRBD2. The CDR3 loop spans 16 amino acids. Germline CDR1 MNHNS, CDR2 SASEGT. J was trimmed by 2 bases and V by 2 bases; bases with no gene match: 7. The CDR3 loop reads CASSEIRGGPQETQYF. DNA for the CDR3: TGTGCCAGCAGTGAAATACGGGGGGGCCCTCAAGAGACCCAGTACTTC.

The J gene is TRBJ2-1, the V gene TRBV5-1; 10 bases align to TRBD2. The germline CDR1 and CDR2 sequences are SGHRS and YFSETQ. J was trimmed by 4 bases and V by 4 bases; bases with no gene match: 2. This CDR3 is built from 14 residues. CDR3 sequence: CASSLAGAYNEQFF. Written as DNA, the CDR3 is TGCGCCAGCAGCCTAGCGGGAGCGTACAATGAGCAGTTCTTC.

This chain uses TRBV30 with TRBJ1-3; D unclear. CDR3 length equals 13 residues. V gave up 3 bases and J gave up 0 bases, with 6 bases separating them. Germline CDR1 GTSNPN, CDR2 SVGIG (reference sequence). The DNA for the CDR3 is TGTGCCTGGAGCGTGAACTCTGGAAACACCATATATTTT. The encoded protein is CAWSVNSGNTIYF. Drawing the rest from reference TRBV30 and TRBJ1-3, the complete variable domain is SQTIHQWPATLVQPVGSPLSLECTVEGTSNPNLYWYRQAAGRGLQLLFYSVGIGQISSEVPQNLSASRPQDRQFILSSKKLLLSDSGFYLCAWSVNSGNTIYFGEGSWLTVV.

The rearrangement joins TRBV7-9 to TRBJ2-7; D possibly matches TRBD1 or TRBD2 (5 bases each). V was cut by 5 bases and J by 2 bases, with 22 bases left in between. This CDR3 contains 17 residues. Germline V gene lookup returns CDR1 SEHNR and CDR2 FQNEAQ (reference sequence). The CDR3 reads CASSTPPGTTRTYEQYF. The DNA of the CDR3 is TGTGCCAGCAGCACACCCCCAGGGACGACACGAACCTACGAGCAGTACTTC. The whole variable domain, remainder taken from reference TRBV7-9 and TRBJ2-7, is DTGVSQNPRHKITKRGQNVTFRCDPISEHNRLYWYRQTLGQGPEFLTYFQNEAQLEKSRLLSDRFSAERPKGSFSTLEIQRTEQGDSAMYLCASSTPPGTTRTYEQYFGPGTRLTVT.

The chain carries TRBV5-8 and TRBJ1-5; 11 bases match TRBD1. V lost 3 bases and J lost 7; bases outside the gene matches: 6. Per the germline V gene, CDR1 is SGHTS and CDR2 is YDEGEE. The CDR3 has 15 amino acids. This CDR3 reads CASSSGQGARQPQHF. The CDR3 DNA follows: TGTGCCAGCAGCTCAGGACAGGGGGCGAGGCAGCCCCAGCATTTT. The variable domain in full, completed from reference TRBV5-8 and TRBJ1-5, reads EAGVTQSPTHLIKTRGQQATLRCSPISGHTSVYWYQQALGLGLQFLLWYDEGEERNRGNFPPRFSGRQFPNYSSELNVNALELEDSALYLCASSSGQGARQPQHFGDGTRLSIL.

This rearrangement joins TRBV5-1 to TRBJ2-7, with 7 bases aligning to TRBD1. This CDR3 is 14 amino acids long. CDR1 is SGHRS, CDR2 YFSETQ, per germline. Trimming took 3 bases from V and 0 from J; bases not matched to a gene: 3. The CDR3 protein is CASSSGQASYEQYF. CDR3 nucleotides: TGCGCCAGCAGCTCTGGACAGGCCTCCTACGAGCAGTACTTC.

This chain links TRBV4-3 with TRBJ2-7; no firm D call. Trimming stripped 0 bases from V and 1 base from J, with 13 bases between. Germline V lookup: CDR1 LGHNA, CDR2 YSLEER. The length of the CDR3 is 16 residues. CDR3 in DNA: TGCGCCAGCAGCCAAGATCTGGTCGGGCCTTCCTACGAGCAGTACTTC. Its protein is CASSQDLVGPSYEQYF.

This clone has more than one count but fewer than ten. The same CDR3 also results from other DNA sequences found in this sample. The chain joins TRBV7-9 to TRBJ2-5; D unclear. The V end lost 1 base, the J end lost 1 base, and 7 bases lay between the germline ends. The germline CDR1 and CDR2 sequences are SEHNR and FQNEAQ (reference sequence). This CDR3 has 14 residues. Here the CDR3 reads CASSLVGSQETQYF. The CDR3 coding sequence is TGTGCCAGCAGCTTAGTTGGCAGCCAAGAGACCCAGTACTTC.

This clone occurred once. The chain employs TRBV19 and TRBJ1-2; no firm D call. The CDR3 runs 14 residues. With 1 base removed from V and 4 bases from J, the gap between germline ends came to 10 bases. Germline V gene data show CDR1 as LNHDA and CDR2 as SQIVND (reference sequence). The CDR3 DNA follows: TGTGCCAGTAGTATAGGAGGAGCGACCTATGGCTACACCTTC. It specifies CASSIGGATYGYTF.